These 18 T cell receptor beta chains were sequenced from one sample in a study of T cell changes during pregnancy in multiple sclerosis. Sequenced by immunoSEQ multiplex PCR; TCRdb stores in-frame clones only, minus some. The repertoire holds about 44,000 clones, with about nine tenths as singletons. Sequenced material: CD4+ T cells from peripheral blood mononuclear cells, taken in the first trimester of pregnancy. These receptor sequences come from a female donor with multiple sclerosis, enrolled in a pregnancy study.

This rearrangement joins TRBV7-9 to TRBJ2-2; D is perhaps TRBD1 (6 bases). The CDR3 sequence is 15 residues long. Trimming shortened V by 0 bases and J by 1 base, and 6 bases separated the two germline ends. Germline CDR1 and CDR2: SEHNR and FQNEAQ (reference sequence). CDR3 in amino acids: CASSLARGNTGELFF. The CDR3 coding sequence is TGTGCCAGCAGCTTAGCCAGGGGGAACACCGGGGAGCTGTTTTTT.

The chain recombines TRBV19 with TRBJ1-3; D remains ambiguous. This CDR3 contains 13 residues. The germline gives CDR1 LNHDA, CDR2 SQIVND (reference sequence). V lost 3 bases, J lost 0 bases, and 3 bases lay in between. CDR3 protein: CASSIGSGNTIYF. The CDR3 nucleotides read TGTGCCAGTAGTATCGGCTCTGGAAACACCATATATTTT.

This clone appeared a single time. The genes are TRBV21-1 and TRBJ2-7; the table assigns TRBD2, which was not confirmed against the DNA. TRBV21-1 is annotated as a pseudogene. The CDR3 length is 16 residues. CDR3 region: CASSKKFPGLLYEQYF. In DNA form, the CDR3 reads TGTGCCAGCAGCAAAAAATTTCCGGGACTCCTCTACGAGCAGTACTTC.

The CDR3 here is CASSYSHPGGGELFF. CDR3 DNA: TGTGCCAGCAGTTACTCCCATCCAGGGGGTGGGGAGCTGTTTTTT. The chain has TRBV6-6 and TRBJ2-2; 7 bases agree with TRBD1. The ends lost 0 bases at V and 8 bases at J; junction bases unmatched: 6. The germline V gene has CDR1 MNHNY and CDR2 SVGAGI (reference sequence). The CDR3 totals 15 residues.

The chain uses TRBV9 and TRBJ1-2; TRBD1 matches 7 bases. The CDR3 has 18 amino acids. The V gene end was trimmed by 3 bases and the J gene end by 3 bases; junction bases not matched to a gene: 17. Germline assignment: CDR1 SGDLS and CDR2 YYNGEE. The CDR3 nucleotides are TGTGCCAGCAGCGAGGTGGCAGGGGGTGAGAGTGGTGACTATGGCTACACCTTC. Its translation: CASSEVAGGESGDYGYTF.

The gene calls are TRBV6-1 and TRBJ2-7; TRBD1 matches 7 bases. J gave up 8 bases and V 7 bases, and 11 bases lay outside the gene matches. Germline V gene lookup returns CDR1 MNHNS and CDR2 SASEGT. This CDR3 region has 13 residues. For the CDR3, the DNA is TGTGCCAGCAAACAGGGGATGGAGAACCAGCAGTACTTC. Protein: CASKQGMENQQYF.

The CDR3 protein is CASSSRTTGVYGYTF. The DNA of the CDR3 is TGCGCCAGCAGCAGTCGGACGACGGGGGTCTATGGCTACACCTTC. The chain couples TRBV5-1 to TRBJ1-2, with a tentative D call TRBD1 (5 bases). Germline lookup yields CDR1 SGHRS and CDR2 YFSETQ. With 4 bases removed from V and 4 bases from J, the gap between germline ends came to 17 bases. CDR3 length: 15 residues.

In this sample, this clone turned up once. In nucleotides, the CDR3 is TGTGCCAGCAGCCCCAAGGGACAGGGGACTTACAATGAGCAGTTCTTC. Protein: CASSPKGQGTYNEQFF. V usage is TRBV11-2 and J usage is TRBJ2-1, with 10 bases that match TRBD1. Unmatched junction bases numbered 8, after V lost 5 bases and J lost 4 bases. The CDR3 extends over 16 amino acids. The germline V gene encodes CDR1 SGHAT and CDR2 FQNNGV.

This chain connects TRBV4-3 to TRBJ2-2; the D gene is possibly TRBD2 (5 bases). CDR1 and CDR2 (germline): LGHNA, YSLEER. The V gene lost 0 bases and the J gene lost 4 bases, with 12 bases spanning the gap. The CDR3 runs to 16 residues. CDR3 sequence: CASSQDWETTTGELFF. The DNA of the CDR3 is TGCGCCAGCAGCCAAGATTGGGAGACTACCACCGGGGAGCTGTTTTTT.

This chain connects TRBV12-2 to TRBJ1-3. TRBV12-2 is assigned pseudogene status. The CDR3 loop spans 17 amino acids. The CDR3 is CASRPPPLGSSGNTIYF. The CDR3 DNA is TGTGCAAGTCGCCCCCCTCCCCTGGGGAGCTCTGGAAACACCATATATTTT.

This rearrangement joins TRBV28 to TRBJ2-5; 8 bases are shared with TRBD1. J was trimmed by 12 bases and V by 6 bases; bases with no gene match: 15. Germline loops: CDR1 MDHEN, CDR2 SYDVKM. The CDR3 totals 14 residues. The chain's CDR3 is CASRTPGQDEGEYF. The CDR3 DNA reads TGTGCCAGCAGGACGCCGGGACAGGACGAAGGCGAGTACTTC.

CDR3 in amino acids: CASRLTGGKQYF. As DNA, the CDR3 is TGTGCCAGCAGGCTTACCGGGGGGAAGCAGTACTTC. V is TRBV2 and J is TRBJ2-7; 7 nucleotides line up with TRBD2. The germline gives CDR1 SNHLY, CDR2 FYNNEI. The CDR3 runs 12 residues. Trimming at V came to 6 bases and at J to 8 bases, leaving 7 bases not matched to a gene.

This sequence joins TRBV28 and TRBJ2-1; possible D gene TRBD2, 5 bases. The CDR3 loop spans 14 amino acids. Germline-derived CDR1 and CDR2 are MDHEN and SYDVKM. V was cut by 5 bases and J by 6 bases, with 14 bases left in between. DNA for the CDR3: TGTGCCAGCAGTCACCCGGGAAGAAGCAATGAGCAGTTCTTC. This sequence encodes CASSHPGRSNEQFF.

The chain is built from TRBV15 and TRBJ1-4; D perhaps matches TRBD1 (5 bases). Germline CDR1 reads LNHNV; CDR2 reads YYDKDF (reference sequence). This CDR3 spans 15 amino acids. V dropped 0 bases and J dropped 6 bases, with 11 bases sitting between them. The CDR3 sequence is CATSRDGHTDEKLFF. Written as DNA, the CDR3 is TGTGCCACCAGCAGAGATGGACACACAGATGAAAAACTGTTTTTT.

This chain connects TRBV4-3 to TRBJ2-2; D might be TRBD2 (6 bases). Trimming removed 4 bases from V and 6 bases from J, with 6 bases in between. Germline V gives CDR1 LGHNA, CDR2 YSLEER. The CDR3 loop spans 12 amino acids. As DNA, the CDR3 is TGCGCCAGCAGCCGGAGGGCCGGGGAGCTGTTTTTT. Its protein product is CASSRRAGELFF.

The gene calls are TRBV29-1 and TRBJ2-1, with D possibly being TRBD2 (5 bases). The CDR3 is made up of 14 amino acids. V was pared by 7 bases and J by 9 bases, with 22 bases between. Germline V gene sequence: CDR1 SQVTM, CDR2 ANQGSEA. The CDR3 region is CSATPGAVGSEQFF. The CDR3 nucleotides are TGCAGCGCCACCCCCGGAGCGGTCGGCAGTGAGCAGTTCTTC.

The chain has TRBV18 and TRBJ2-5; tentatively, D is TRBD2 (5 bases). CDR1 is KGHSH, CDR2 LQKENI, per germline. Between the trimmed V and J ends, which lost 3 bases and 2 bases, there was a span of 13 bases. The CDR3 is 15 residues long. The CDR3 DNA sequence: TGTGCCAGCTCACCCGAGGTGCTAGCTCAAGAGACCCAGTACTTC. Protein sequence: CASSPEVLAQETQYF.

The J gene is TRBJ2-5, the V gene TRBV4-2; TRBD2 agrees at 7 bases. Trimming at V came to 1 base and at J to 2 bases, leaving 10 bases not matched to a gene. This CDR3 spans 17 amino acids. Per germline, CDR1 LGHNA and CDR2 YNFKEQ. The CDR3: CASSQGGGSQSQETQYF. The CDR3 DNA follows: TGTGCCAGCAGCCAAGGGGGGGGTTCCCAAAGTCAAGAGACCCAGTACTTC.